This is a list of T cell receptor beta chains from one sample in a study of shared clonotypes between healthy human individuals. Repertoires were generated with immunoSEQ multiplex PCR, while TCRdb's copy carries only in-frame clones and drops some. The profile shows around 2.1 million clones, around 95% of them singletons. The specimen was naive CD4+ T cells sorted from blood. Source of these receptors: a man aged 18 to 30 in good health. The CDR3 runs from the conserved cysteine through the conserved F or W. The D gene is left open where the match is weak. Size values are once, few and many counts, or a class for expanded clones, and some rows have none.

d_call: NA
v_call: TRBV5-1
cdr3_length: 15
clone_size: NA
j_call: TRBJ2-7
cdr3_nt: TGCGCCAGCAGCTTGGTTTCCGGGGGCTCCTACGAGCAGTACTTC
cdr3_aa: CASSLVSGGSYEQYF

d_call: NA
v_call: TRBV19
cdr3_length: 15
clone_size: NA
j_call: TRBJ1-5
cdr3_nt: TGTGCCAGTAGCAACAGGGACCCTAGCAATCAGCCCCAGCATTTT
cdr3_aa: CASSNRDPSNQPQHF

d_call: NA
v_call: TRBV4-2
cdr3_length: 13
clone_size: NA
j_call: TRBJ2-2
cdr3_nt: TGTGCCAGCAGCCCCGGGCCCGCTGGAGAGCTGTTTTTT
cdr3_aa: CASSPGPAGELFF

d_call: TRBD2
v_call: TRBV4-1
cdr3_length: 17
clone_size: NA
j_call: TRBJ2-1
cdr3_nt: TGCGCCAGCAGCCAAGATCTGAGCGGGAGCTCCTACAATGAGCAGTTCTTC
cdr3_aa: CASSQDLSGSSYNEQFF

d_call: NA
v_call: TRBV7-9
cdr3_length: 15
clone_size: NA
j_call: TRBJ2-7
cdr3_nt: TGTGCCAGCAGCCGGGTGGACAGAGGATCTTACGAGCAGTACTTC
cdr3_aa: CASSRVDRGSYEQYF

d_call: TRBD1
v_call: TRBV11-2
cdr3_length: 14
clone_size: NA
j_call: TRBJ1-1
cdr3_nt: TGTGCCAGCAGCCACAGGGGCGTGAACACTGAAGCTTTCTTT
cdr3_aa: CASSHRGVNTEAFF

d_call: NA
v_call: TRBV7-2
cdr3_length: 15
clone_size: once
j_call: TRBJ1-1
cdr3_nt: TGTGCCAGCAGCCCCGTGGGGGGCGTGGACACTGAAGCTTTCTTT
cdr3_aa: CASSPVGGVDTEAFF

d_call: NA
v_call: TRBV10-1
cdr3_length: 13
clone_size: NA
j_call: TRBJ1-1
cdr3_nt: TGCGCCAGCATGGAGCGAGTGGACGCTGAAGCTTTCTTT
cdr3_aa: CASMERVDAEAFF

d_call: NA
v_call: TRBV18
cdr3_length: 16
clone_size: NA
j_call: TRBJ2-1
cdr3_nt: TGTGCCAGCTCACCGAACGCGTTACAGCTGGCCAATGAGCAGTTCTTC
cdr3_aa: CASSPNALQLANEQFF

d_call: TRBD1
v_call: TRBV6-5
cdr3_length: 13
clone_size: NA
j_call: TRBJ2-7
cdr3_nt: TGTGCCAGCACCGGGACAGGGCTTTACGAGCAGTACTTC
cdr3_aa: CASTGTGLYEQYF

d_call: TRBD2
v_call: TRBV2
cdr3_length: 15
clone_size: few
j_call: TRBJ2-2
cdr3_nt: TGTGCCAGCAGTTTGACTAGCTCGTACACCGGGGAGCTGTTTTTT
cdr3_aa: CASSLTSSYTGELFF

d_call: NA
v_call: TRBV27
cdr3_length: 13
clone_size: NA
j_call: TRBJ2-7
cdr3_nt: TGTGCCAGCAGTTTCGTGGGTACCTACGAGCAGTACTTC
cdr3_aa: CASSFVGTYEQYF

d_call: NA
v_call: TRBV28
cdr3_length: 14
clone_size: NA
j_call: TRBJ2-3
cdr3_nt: TGTGCCAGCAGTCTTGCGGCTAGCACAGATACGCAGTATTTT
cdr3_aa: CASSLAASTDTQYF

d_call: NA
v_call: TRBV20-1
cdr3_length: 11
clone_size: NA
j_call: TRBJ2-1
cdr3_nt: TGCAGTGCCCGACCAACGAATGAGCAGTTCTTC
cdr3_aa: CSARPTNEQFF

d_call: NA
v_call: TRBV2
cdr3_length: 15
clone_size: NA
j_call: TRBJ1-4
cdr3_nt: TGTGCCAGCAGTGAAATCCCTGCAACTAATGAAAAACTGTTTTTT
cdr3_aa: CASSEIPATNEKLFF